This TCR beta chain was captured in a study of T-cell reconstitution after alpha-beta-depleted transplantation in children. Study outcomes and limitations: T-cell counts and diversity at one year post-transplant came mainly from newly produced T cells.

TCRbeta library preparation incorporated unique molecular identifiers. One entry per CDR3 protein results from TCRdb running MiXCR on the PCR reads. The sample yields about 590,000 distinct CDR3 sequences, around 13% seen once. With regard to this clonotype: Its antigen is undetermined.

Trimming removed 3 bases from V and 4 bases from J; junction bases left unmatched: 3. This CDR3 contains 14 residues. The V gene's germline CDR1 is LNHNV and CDR2 YYDKDF (reference sequence). The TCR sequence derives from a male patient younger than 18 who had a stem cell transplant for acute myeloid leukemia, so the T cells may come from the graft donor. The sample consisted of PBMCs, mostly from graft donor cells, taken 360 days after TCRalphabeta/CD19-depleted stem cell transplant. The V and J genes are TRBV15 and TRBJ2-5; 9 nucleotides line up with TRBD1. CDR3 coding DNA: TGTGCCACCAGCAGCGGGACAGGGCGAGAGACCCAGTACTTC. As protein: CATSSGTGRETQYF.